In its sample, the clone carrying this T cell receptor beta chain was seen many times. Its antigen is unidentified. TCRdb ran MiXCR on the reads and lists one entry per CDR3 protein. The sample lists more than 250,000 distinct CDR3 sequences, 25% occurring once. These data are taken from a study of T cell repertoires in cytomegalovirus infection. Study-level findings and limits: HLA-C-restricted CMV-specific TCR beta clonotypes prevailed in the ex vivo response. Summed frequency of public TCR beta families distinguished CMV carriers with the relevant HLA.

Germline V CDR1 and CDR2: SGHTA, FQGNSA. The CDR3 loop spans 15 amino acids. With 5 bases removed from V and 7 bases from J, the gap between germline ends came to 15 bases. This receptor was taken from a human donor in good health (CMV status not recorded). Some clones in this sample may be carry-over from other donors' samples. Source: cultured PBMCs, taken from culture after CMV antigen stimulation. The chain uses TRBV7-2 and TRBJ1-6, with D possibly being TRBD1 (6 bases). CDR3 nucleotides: TGTGCCAGCAGCCCCGACAGGTACCGAAATTCACCCCTCCACTTT. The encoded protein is CASSPDRYRNSPLHF.